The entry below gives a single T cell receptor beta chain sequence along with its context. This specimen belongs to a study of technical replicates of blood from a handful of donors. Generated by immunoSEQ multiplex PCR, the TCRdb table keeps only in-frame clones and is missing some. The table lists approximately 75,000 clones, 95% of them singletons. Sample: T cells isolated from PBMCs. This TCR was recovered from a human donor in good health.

Written as DNA, the CDR3 is TGTGCCAGCAGCTTTCGCAACAGGGGGGCGGCCAAAAACATTCAGTACTTC. This encodes CASSFRNRGAAKNIQYF. This sequence joins TRBV5-5 and TRBJ2-4; 8 bases agree with TRBD1. CDR1 is SGHKS and CDR2 is YYEKEE in the germline V gene (reference sequence). With 2 bases clipped from V and 1 base from J, the junction kept 8 bases outside the gene matches. CDR3 size: 17 residues.